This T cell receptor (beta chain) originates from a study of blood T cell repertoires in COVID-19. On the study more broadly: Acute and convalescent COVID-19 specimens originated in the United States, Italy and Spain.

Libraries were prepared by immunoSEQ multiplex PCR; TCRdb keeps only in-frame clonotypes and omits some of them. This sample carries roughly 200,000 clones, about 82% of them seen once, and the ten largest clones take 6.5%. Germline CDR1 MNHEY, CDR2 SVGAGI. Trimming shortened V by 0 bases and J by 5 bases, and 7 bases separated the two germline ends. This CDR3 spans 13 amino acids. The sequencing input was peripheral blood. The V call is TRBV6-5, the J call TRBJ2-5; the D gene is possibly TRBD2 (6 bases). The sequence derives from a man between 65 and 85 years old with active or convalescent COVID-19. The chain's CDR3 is CASSYSGGETQYF. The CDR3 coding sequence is TGTGCCAGCAGTTACTCTGGGGGGGAGACCCAGTACTTC.